This entry lists 27 T cell receptor beta chains sequenced from one sample in a study of blood T cells in healthy people across ages (dated by TCRdb to about 2015). Library preparation used 5' RACE. Sequenced using an Illumina HiSeq 2500. A second roughly 7 to 12 cycle PCR used a sample-barcoded 5' primer and a J-beta primer mix. In-frame beta chains were kept once TCRdb had trimmed the public reads at Q25 with fastp and called clones with MiXCR. Merged by CDR3 protein, the rows form single entries marked with the most common genes and DNA. For this sample there are approximately 810,000 distinct CDR3 sequences; 29% appear just once. The ten top clones hold 17% of the sample. Specimen: blood. The receptors here all came from a woman aged 80 or over in good health.

This clonotype has only a few counts. This chain links TRBV30 with TRBJ1-2; tentative D call: TRBD1 (6 bases). Germline lookup yields CDR1 GTSNPN and CDR2 SVGIG (reference sequence). The CDR3 has 13 amino acids. V lost 8 bases to trimming and J lost 4 bases, with 17 bases between them. CDR3 region: CATPVDSAYGYTF. The CDR3 DNA is TGTGCCACCCCCGTGGACAGCGCCTATGGCTACACCTTC.

This clonotype was observed many times. V gene TRBV6-2 or TRBV6-3 combines with J gene TRBJ1-2; perhaps TRBD1 as D (6 bases). The CDR3 sequence is 12 residues long. Trimming left V 4 bases short and J 8 bases short, with 11 bases between. The germline V gene encodes CDR1 MNHEY and CDR2 SVGEGT. DNA for the CDR3: TGTGCCAGCAGTTCCCCGGGACAAGGCTACACCTTC. Its protein product is CASSSPGQGYTF.

Worth noting for this clonotype: A much larger clone is a single base away; this may be a read error. The chain combines TRBV6-2 or TRBV6-3 with TRBJ2-1; 7 nucleotides agree with TRBD1. The CDR3 consists of 15 residues. Germline lookup yields CDR1 MNHEY and CDR2 SVGEGT. J gave up 12 bases and V 2 bases, and 13 bases lay outside the gene matches. In DNA form, the CDR3 reads TGTGCCAGCAGTTACCCTGACAGGGACGAACATGGGCAGTTCTTC. Its translation: CASSYPDRDEHGQFF.

With regard to this clonotype: A read error is possible here, since a much larger clone lies one base away. The rearrangement links TRBV6-5 to TRBJ2-5; 10 bases match TRBD1. The CDR3 spans 14 residues. CDR1 is MNHEY, CDR2 SVGAGI, per germline. The trim removed 5 bases at V and 11 bases at J, leaving 11 bases unmatched. CDR3 in amino acids: CASSPGDRGPEQYF. The CDR3 DNA follows: TGTGCCAGCAGTCCCGGGGACAGGGGTCCTGAGCAGTACTTC.

This rearrangement joins TRBV21-1 to TRBJ2-7; TRBD2, the table's D call, was not compared with the DNA. TRBV21-1 is a pseudogene segment. This CDR3 is 15 amino acids long. The CDR3, as DNA: TGTGCCAGCAGCGCAACTAGCCAAGGTTCCTACGAGCAGTACTTC. Protein product: CASSATSQGSYEQYF.

This clonotype was counted between two and nine times. The rearrangement joins TRBV2 to TRBJ2-3; no reliable D call. Germline loops: CDR1 SNHLY, CDR2 FYNNEI. The CDR3 has 14 amino acids. Trimming left V 4 bases short and J 1 base short, with 9 bases between. In DNA, the CDR3 is TGTGCCAGCAGTGTTGCCTACCGCACAGATACGCAGTATTTT. Protein sequence: CASSVAYRTDTQYF.

This clonotype occurred a few times. The chain uses TRBV24-1 and TRBJ2-3, with 8 nucleotides matching TRBD2. Germline V gene data show CDR1 as KGHDR and CDR2 as SFDVKD. V lost 9 bases and J lost 4; bases outside the gene matches: 8. The CDR3 is made up of 14 amino acids. Written as DNA, the CDR3 is TGTGCCACCTCATCGGGGGGGCCTCCAGATACGCAGTATTTT. Its protein is CATSSGGPPDTQYF.

In its sample, this clonotype was seen once. The chain employs TRBV4-3 and TRBJ1-2; D call uncertain. V lost 0 bases, J lost 1 base, and 6 bases lay in between. CDR1 LGHNA and CDR2 YSLEER come from the germline V gene. CDR3 length: 14 residues. CDR3 amino acids: CASSQDTDNYGYTF. The CDR3 DNA is TGCGCCAGCAGCCAAGATACGGATAACTATGGCTACACCTTC.

Many counts were recorded for this clonotype. V and J are TRBV25-1 and TRBJ1-2; 8 bases align to TRBD1. The CDR3 covers 15 residues. Looked up from germline, CDR1 is MGHDK and CDR2 is SYGVNS. The trim removed 5 bases at V and 6 bases at J, leaving 11 bases unmatched. The CDR3 is CASSRIQGGLDGYTF. CDR3 nucleotides: TGTGCCAGCAGTAGAATACAGGGGGGCCTGGATGGCTACACCTTC.

The rearrangement uses TRBV9 and TRBJ1-6; 8 bases fit TRBD1. The CDR3 extends over 13 amino acids. Trimming at V came to 7 bases and at J to 9 bases, leaving 6 bases not matched to a gene. CDR1 SGDLS and CDR2 YYNGEE come from the germline V gene. The CDR3 bases are TGTGCCAGCGGGGACAGGATTCGTTCACCCCTCCACTTT. It codes for CASGDRIRSPLHF.

The table lists this clonotype with many counts. This chain uses TRBV6-1 with TRBJ2-7; perhaps TRBD1 as D (6 bases). Germline assignment: CDR1 MNHNS and CDR2 SASEGT. This CDR3 comprises 13 residues. Between the trimmed V and J ends, which lost 6 bases and 3 bases, there was a span of 12 bases. CDR3 sequence: CASRDRTFYEQYF. The CDR3 DNA reads TGTGCCAGCAGGGACAGAACGTTCTACGAGCAGTACTTC.

At least ten counts were recorded for this clonotype. The gene calls are TRBV7-2 and TRBJ1-6; D gene unclear. The CDR3 has 15 residues. V shed 5 bases and J shed 3 bases, with 11 bases lying between them. Germline V gene data show CDR1 as SGHTA and CDR2 as FQGNSA. CDR3 residues: CASSPNTNYNSPLHF. The CDR3 bases are TGTGCCAGCAGCCCTAACACTAACTATAATTCACCCCTCCACTTT.

There are many counts of this clonotype. The chain uses TRBV5-1 and TRBJ2-6, with D perhaps matching TRBD2 (5 bases). The CDR3 is 16 residues long. V was pared by 5 bases and J by 1 base, with 13 bases between. Germline-derived CDR1 and CDR2 are SGHRS and YFSETQ. The DNA of the CDR3 is TGCGCCAGCAGTTCTGACGGGGAATCTGGGGCCAACGTCCTGACTTTC. Translating it yields CASSSDGESGANVLTF.

Many counts were recorded for this clonotype. The chain uses TRBV7-9 and TRBJ2-5; D is undetermined. Trimming took off 2 bases at V and 2 bases at J, with 9 bases between the two ends. Germline lookup yields CDR1 SEHNR and CDR2 FQNEAQ (reference sequence). The CDR3 is 14 residues long. The CDR3 region has the DNA TGTGCCAGCAGCTTACATCAGGATCAAGAGACCCAGTACTTC. Residues: CASSLHQDQETQYF.

This chain connects TRBV7-2 to TRBJ1-1, with D unclear. CDR1 and CDR2 from the germline V gene are SGHTA and FQGNSA. The CDR3 extends over 14 amino acids. Trimming left V 5 bases short and J 1 base short, with 11 bases between. CDR3 loop: CASSRDITNTEAFF. In DNA, the CDR3 is TGTGCCAGCAGCCGCGACATTACGAACACTGAAGCTTTCTTT.

To note about this clonotype: A much more abundant neighbour one base away suggests this may be a read error. V gene TRBV7-9 combines with J gene TRBJ2-2; D gene unclear. The ends were cut back, 5 bases at V and 5 bases at J, with 6 bases in the middle. Germline V lookup: CDR1 SEHNR, CDR2 FQNEAQ (reference sequence). CDR3 size: 12 residues. The CDR3 here is CASSHYTGELFF. CDR3 nucleotide sequence: TGTGCCAGCAGCCATTATACCGGGGAGCTGTTTTTT.

This clonotype was counted ten times or more. V is TRBV7-6 and J is TRBJ2-3; TRBD1 aligns across 9 bases. The CDR3 runs to 14 residues. V shed 5 bases, J shed 4 bases, and the junction held 4 bases outside the gene matches. CDR1 is SGHVS and CDR2 is FNYEAQ in the germline V gene. The CDR3 reads CASSRDRAADTQYF. The CDR3, as DNA: TGTGCCAGCAGCAGGGACAGGGCGGCAGATACGCAGTATTTT.

In its sample, this clonotype was seen many times. The chain's CDR3 is CSAFRTAQETQYF. For the CDR3, the DNA is TGCAGTGCTTTTAGGACAGCCCAAGAGACCCAGTACTTC. This chain joins TRBV20-1 and TRBJ2-5; D is possibly TRBD1 (6 bases). CDR3 length equals 13 residues. The germline CDR1 and CDR2 sequences are DFQATT and SNEGSKA (reference sequence). Trimming took 5 bases from V and 1 from J, leaving 11 bases between them.

For this clonotype: A much larger clone lies a single base off, so this may be a read error. The J gene is TRBJ2-1, the V gene TRBV10-2; 13 positions agree with TRBD2. CDR1 is WSHSY and CDR2 is SAAADI in the germline V gene. There are 14 residues in the CDR3. Trimming cost V 6 bases and J 7 bases; bases outside gene matches: 3. This CDR3 reads CASRGLAGRNEQFF. Written as DNA, the CDR3 is TGCGCCAGCAGGGGACTAGCGGGGAGGAATGAGCAGTTCTTC.

There are many counts of this clonotype. The V and J genes are TRBV7-6 and TRBJ1-1; D is possibly TRBD1 (5 bases). Per germline, CDR1 SGHVS and CDR2 FNYEAQ. This CDR3 contains 15 residues. The V end was cut by 5 bases, the J end by 0 bases, with 13 bases between. Written as DNA, the CDR3 is TGTGCCAGCAGCCTGTCCACCAGGGTGAACACTGAAGCTTTCTTT. Translated, it gives CASSLSTRVNTEAFF.

The V and J genes are TRBV12-3 or TRBV12-4 and TRBJ1-1; D is perhaps TRBD1 (6 bases). The CDR3 totals 15 residues. V was clipped by 5 bases and J by 1 base, with 14 bases between them. This CDR3 reads CASSPGQTRNTEAFF. Written as DNA, the CDR3 is TGTGCCAGCAGTCCGGGACAAACGAGGAACACTGAAGCTTTCTTT.

This clonotype has ten or more counts. The J gene is TRBJ1-2, the V gene TRBV11-2; D is unresolved. The CDR3 consists of 17 residues. Germline CDR1 is SGHAT and CDR2 is FQNNGV. Trimming left V 1 base short and J 0 bases short, with 15 bases between. This CDR3 reads CASSLGPGGGTNYGYTF. DNA for the CDR3: TGTGCCAGCAGCTTAGGGCCGGGTGGAGGGACTAACTATGGCTACACCTTC.

In regard to this clonotype: One end of the junction varies from germline; a read error may be responsible. The rearrangement uses TRBV20-1 and TRBJ1-6; D ambiguous. Germline assignment: CDR1 DFQATT and CDR2 SNEGSKA (reference sequence). The CDR3 length is 12 residues. The CDR3 region is CRASRVGSPLHF. For the CDR3, the DNA is TGCAGGGCTAGCCGTGTGGGATCACCCCTCCACTTT.

This clonotype appeared many times. V gene TRBV6-5 combines with J gene TRBJ2-3; 11 nucleotides align to TRBD2. The germline V gene encodes CDR1 MNHEY and CDR2 SVGAGI. Trimming removed 6 bases from V and 4 bases from J; junction bases left unmatched: 6. The CDR3 is 15 residues long. The CDR3 reads CASRLLAGGPDTQYF. In nucleotides, the CDR3 is TGTGCCAGCAGACTCCTAGCGGGGGGACCAGATACGCAGTATTTT.

The chain recombines TRBV18 with TRBJ1-2, with 7 nucleotides matching TRBD1. Germline loops: CDR1 KGHSH, CDR2 LQKENI. The CDR3 is made up of 15 amino acids. The trim removed 1 base at V and 8 bases at J, leaving 10 bases unmatched. CDR3 bases: TGTGCCAGCTCACCACTCGACAGGGAGAGTGGAGGCTACACCTTC. It yields the protein CASSPLDRESGGYTF. The full variable domain, its missing parts supplied by reference TRBV18 and TRBJ1-2, is NAGVMQNPRHLVRRRGQEARLRCSPMKGHSHVYWYRQLPEEGLKFMVYLQKENIIDESGMPKERFSAEFPKEGPSILRIQQVVRGDSAAYFCASSPLDRESGGYTFGSGTRLTVV.

The chain is built from TRBV19 and TRBJ2-3; TRBD1 matches at 8 bases. The CDR3 runs to 16 residues. CDR1 is LNHDA and CDR2 is SQIVND in the germline V gene (reference sequence). V was pared by 3 bases and J by 1 base, with 6 bases of the junction left unmatched. The CDR3: CASSIIRGRGTDTQYF. The CDR3 DNA sequence: TGTGCCAGTAGTATCATCAGGGGGCGAGGCACAGATACGCAGTATTTT.

The genes are TRBV11-3 and TRBJ1-2; no definite D call. The germline V gene has CDR1 SGHNT and CDR2 YENEEA. The CDR3 covers 13 residues. Deletions cut 5 bases from V and 6 bases from J, with 13 bases between. The CDR3 loop is CASSPTGLDGYTF. CDR3 DNA: TGTGCCAGCAGCCCGACCGGCCTCGATGGCTACACCTTC.